The 3 T cell receptor beta chains in this list originate from one sample, sequenced in a study of identical twins. TCRdb re-called the 5' RACE reads with MiXCR, one entry per CDR3 protein. Of over 550,000 distinct CDR3 sequences listed, around 7.5% are singletons. The data also belong to a second study, concerning yellow fever vaccine responses in identical twins.

Input material: PBMCs. These TCRs come from a woman in her late teens or twenties in good health.

Comment on this clonotype: One end of the junction fails to match germline, which may point to a read error. The rearrangement joins TRBV5-1 to TRBJ2-1; 15 nucleotides line up with TRBD2. Germline loops: CDR1 SGHRS, CDR2 YFSETQ. This CDR3 has 16 amino acids. The CDR3 DNA sequence: TGCACCAGCAGATCTGGACTAGCGGGGGGGAACAATGAGCAGTTCTTC. Its translation: CTSRSGLAGGNNEQFF.

V usage is TRBV11-2 and J usage is TRBJ2-6, with D uncertain. The V end lost 5 bases, the J end lost 0 bases, and 17 bases lay between the germline ends. The CDR3 consists of 18 residues. Germline-derived CDR1 and CDR2 are SGHAT and FQNNGV. The CDR3 loop reads CASSTRRITISGANVLTF. The DNA for the CDR3 is TGTGCCAGCAGCACCCGACGCATAACTATCTCTGGGGCCAACGTCCTGACTTTC.

This clonotype was recorded at least ten times. The V call is TRBV3-1, the J call TRBJ2-7; D may be TRBD1 (6 bases). Germline CDR1 reads LGHDT; CDR2 reads YNNKEL (reference sequence). This CDR3 comprises 12 residues. The ends were cut back, 3 bases at V and 5 bases at J, with 8 bases in the middle. The CDR3 DNA sequence: TGTGCCAGCAGCCACGGGACAAACGAGCAGTACGTC. Translating it yields CASSHGTNEQYV.